The sequence of this T cell receptor (beta chain) was determined in a study of blood T cell repertoires in COVID-19. Study-level information: Both acute and convalescent COVID-19 samples were obtained from the United States, Italy and Spain. PBMCs, B-cell-depleted T cells, or T cells provided the cDNA or gDNA that made up the material.

The table came from immunoSEQ multiplex PCR; TCRdb's copy has only in-frame clones and leaves some out. The sample carries 380,000 or so clones, more than 80% recorded once. This CDR3 region has 18 residues. In germline, CDR1 is MGHRA, CDR2 YSYEKL. V was pared by 4 bases and J by 2 bases, with 7 bases of the junction left unmatched. Sequencing input: peripheral blood. The sequence came from a man in his forties with acute or convalescent COVID-19. V usage is TRBV4-1 and J usage is TRBJ2-1; 14 positions agree with TRBD2. The CDR3 nucleotides read TGCGCCAGCAGCCGGAAGGGACTAGCGGGAGTAACCTACAATGAGCAGTTCTTC. Translating it yields CASSRKGLAGVTYNEQFF.